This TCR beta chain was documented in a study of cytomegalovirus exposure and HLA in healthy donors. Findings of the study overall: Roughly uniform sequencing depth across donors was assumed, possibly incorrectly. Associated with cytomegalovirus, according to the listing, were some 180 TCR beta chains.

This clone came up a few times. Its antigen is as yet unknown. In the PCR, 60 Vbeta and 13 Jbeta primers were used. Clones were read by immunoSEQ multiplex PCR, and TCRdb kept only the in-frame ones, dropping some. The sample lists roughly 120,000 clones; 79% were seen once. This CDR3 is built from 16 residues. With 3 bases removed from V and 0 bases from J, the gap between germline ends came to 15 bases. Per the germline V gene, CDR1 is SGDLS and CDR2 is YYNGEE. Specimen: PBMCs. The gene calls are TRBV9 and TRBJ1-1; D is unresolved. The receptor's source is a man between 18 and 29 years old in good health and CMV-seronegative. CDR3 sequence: CASSAPLGRLNTEAFF. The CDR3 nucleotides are TGTGCCAGCAGCGCCCCACTGGGGAGGCTGAACACTGAAGCTTTCTTT.